The clone carrying this TCR beta chain was detected ten times or more. These data are taken from a study of low-dose radiotherapy and immunotherapy resistance in tumors. TRAV- and TRBV-specific primers primed first-strand cDNA, covering alpha and beta chains. Amplification of TCRs used a constant-region primer and V-primer adapter for about 18 PCR cycles. mRNA that had been isolated underwent amplification through in vitro transcription. TCRdb recomputed calls from the reads with MiXCR, one row per CDR3 protein. Of around 84,000 distinct CDR3 sequences detected, less than 20% appear once; the ten largest clones hold 1.1% to 1.5%. The CDR3 length is 13 residues. Germline V gene sequence: CDR1 SGHAT, CDR2 FQNNGV. Trimming removed 4 bases from V and 3 bases from J, with 10 bases in between. Stated time point: after trial treatment. Treatment: LDRT plus nivolumab, ipilimumab, low-dose cyclophosphamide and aspirin (RACIN trial).

The source was PBMCs, collected after low-dose radiotherapy plus immunotherapy. The chain recombines TRBV11-2 with TRBJ2-7; D unclear. The sequence was obtained from a male donor with prostate cancer. The CDR3 reads CASSSLWGYEQYF. CDR3 bases: TGTGCCAGCAGCTCACTTTGGGGCTACGAGCAGTACTTC.